This T cell receptor beta chain was found in a study of Epstein–Barr virus B cells in breast cancer (dated by TCRdb to the early 2020s). Context from the whole study: Control T cells were expanded by a rapid expansion method using irradiated PBMC feeders, soluble OKT3 and IL-2 at 150 to 200 U/ml, and were collected roughly 10-13 days after stimulation. The study was a single-patient case report on whether tumor-infiltrating EBV+ B cells shape the T-cell receptor repertoire in triple-negative breast cancer. The full study reports these points: Since all data came from a single patient, described as a first proof of concept, generalization is limited.

Spanning cysteine to phenylalanine, the CDR3 consists of 17 amino acids. The sequence is cut down to CDR3 DNA, 51 bases in frame from base 1. The V end loses 7 bases and the J end loses 6 bases, and a stretch of 25 bases separates them. Via the germline V gene, CDR1 is SNHLY and CDR2 FYNNEI. As concerns this clonotype: Its antigen is currently not known. The input lacks base qualities; no much larger clone sits a single base away.

Using RNeasy Micro or Mini kits with on-column DNase digestion, RNA was isolated from around 1e5 to 1e6 cultured T cells and then assessed on an Agilent 2100 Bioanalyzer. Receptor libraries were prepared by 5' RACE. The SMARTer Human TCR a/b Profiling Kit was used to build TCR libraries from RNA, capturing the full V(D)J regions of both the alpha and beta chains. After amplification, the libraries were purified with AMPure XP beads and validated using the DNA 1000 Kit on an Agilent 2100 Bioanalyzer. The libraries were sequenced on an Illumina MiSeq using the 600-cycle v3 reagent kit, which produced 2 x 300 bp paired-end reads. Per the original workflow: MiXCR and VDJTools were used to process the reads, with non-productive clonotypes filtered out and clonotypes collapsed by CDR3 amino acid sequence prior to recalculating frequencies. CDR3 sequences were matched against the McPAS-TCR database allowing a Levenshtein distance of 1, and UpSet plots were made in R with UpSetR. TCRdb trimmed the raw reads at Q25, called clones with MiXCR and kept productive beta chains. Each entry is one CDR3 protein sequence, shown with its most common DNA and genes. Clone size and V and J calls follow TCRdb, not the original study. The sample table records about 670 distinct CDR3 sequences; 43% of these occur just once. The ten largest make up roughly 96% of the sample.

This clonotype was obtained from a woman between 40 and 50 years old with triple-negative breast cancer. The chain is encoded by TRBV2 joined to TRBJ2-1, and TRBD1 may be the D gene, going by 5 matching bases. Material: tumor-infiltrating lymphocytes expanded in culture. The CDR3 protein: CASIQRAAVRTFNEQFF. Here is the DNA: TGTGCCAGCATCCAACGCGCGGCAGTTAGGACATTCAATGAGCAGTTCTTC.